The present T cell receptor (beta chain) was sequenced within a study of Graves' ophthalmopathy and Graves' hyperthyroidism. RNA transcripts provided the template for amplifying TCR beta CDR3 regions. First-round RT-PCR employed HTBI primers, with a second-round multiplex PCR after it. Each CDR3 protein gets one entry after TCRdb re-called the multiplex PCR reads with MiXCR. The sample lists about 620,000 distinct CDR3 sequences, about 20% occurring once. Germline V gives CDR1 MDHEN, CDR2 SYDVKM. Trimming left V 6 bases short and J 1 base short, with 15 bases between. CDR3 length equals 15 residues. The stable label applied to hyperthyroidism with no ophthalmopathy within 18 months of follow-up. This clonotype showed up many times. Its antigen is not known. Study findings and constraints: Blood also held most thyroid clonotypes expanded above 0.001 frequency.

The source is a woman younger than 35 with stable Graves' hyperthyroidism. Some clones in this sample may be carry-over from other donors' samples. The rearrangement uses TRBV28 and TRBJ1-1, with a possible D match to TRBD1 (5 bases). The specimen was peripheral blood. The CDR3 sequence: CASSGWGRANTEAFF. As DNA, the CDR3 is TGTGCCAGCAGCGGGTGGGGCAGGGCGAACACTGAAGCTTTCTTT.